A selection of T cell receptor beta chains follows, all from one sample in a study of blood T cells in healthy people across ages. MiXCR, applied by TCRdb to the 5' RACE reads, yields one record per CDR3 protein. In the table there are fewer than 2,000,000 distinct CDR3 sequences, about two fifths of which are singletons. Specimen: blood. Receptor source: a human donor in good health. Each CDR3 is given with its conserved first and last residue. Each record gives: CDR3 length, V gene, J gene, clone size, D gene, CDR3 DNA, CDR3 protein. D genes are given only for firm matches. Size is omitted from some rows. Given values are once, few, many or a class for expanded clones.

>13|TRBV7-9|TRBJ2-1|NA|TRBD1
TGTGCCAGCAGGGATGACAGGGTGAATGAGCAGTTCTTC
CASRDDRVNEQFF
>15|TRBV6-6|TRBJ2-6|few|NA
TGTGCCAGCAGCCCCGACAGGATTTTGTCCAACGTCCTGACTTTC
CASSPDRILSNVLTF
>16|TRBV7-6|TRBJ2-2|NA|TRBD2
TGTGCCAGCAGCTCACTAGCGGATGATCGCACCGGGGAGCTGTTTTTT
CASSSLADDRTGELFF
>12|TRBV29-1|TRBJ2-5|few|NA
TGCAGCGTTGAATTGACCCAAGAGACCCAGTACTTC
CSVELTQETQYF
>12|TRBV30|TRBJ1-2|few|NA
TGTGCCTGGACCTATTGGGGTTATGGCTACACCTTC
CAWTYWGYGYTF
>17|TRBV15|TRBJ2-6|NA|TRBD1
TGTGCCACCAGCGGGGACAGTATAGAGGCTGGGGCCAACGTCCTGACTTTC
CATSGDSIEAGANVLTF
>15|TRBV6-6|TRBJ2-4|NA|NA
TGTGCCAGCAGTTACAACAGGGCATTCGAAAACATTCAGTACTTC
CASSYNRAFENIQYF
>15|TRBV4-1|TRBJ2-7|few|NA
TGCGCCAGCGACCCTTGGGGAGTATCCGGCTACGAGCAGTACTTC
CASDPWGVSGYEQYF
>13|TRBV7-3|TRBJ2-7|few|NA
TGTGCCAGCAGCTTAAACTCATACTACGAGCAGTACTTC
CASSLNSYYEQYF
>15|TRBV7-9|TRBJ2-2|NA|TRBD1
TGTGCCAGCAGCGTCACAGGGGCGAACACCGGGGAGCTGTTTTTT
CASSVTGANTGELFF
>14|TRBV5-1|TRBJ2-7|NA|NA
TGCGCCAGCAGCTTGGATGGCCGGATCTACGAGCAGTACTTC
CASSLDGRIYEQYF
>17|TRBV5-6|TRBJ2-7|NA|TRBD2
TGTGCCAGCACCGAGCTACAACTAGCGGGGGCCAGCTACGAGCAGTACTTC
CASTELQLAGASYEQYF
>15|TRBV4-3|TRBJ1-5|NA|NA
TGCGCCAGCAGCCAAGCCTTTTATAGCAATCAGCCCCAGCATTTT
CASSQAFYSNQPQHF
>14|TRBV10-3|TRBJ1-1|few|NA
TGTGCCATCACCCCACTGGGAGAGAACACTGAAGCTTTCTTT
CAITPLGENTEAFF
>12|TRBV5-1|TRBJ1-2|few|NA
TGCGCCAGCAGCCATCAGGGAGATGGCTACACCTTC
CASSHQGDGYTF
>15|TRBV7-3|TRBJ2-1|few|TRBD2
TGTGCCAGCAGCTGGACTAGCGGGGGGAACAATGAGCAGTTCTTC
CASSWTSGGNNEQFF
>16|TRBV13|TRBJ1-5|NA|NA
TGTGCCAGCAGCCCAGCCCGACGGAATAGCAATCAGCCCCAGCATTTT
CASSPARRNSNQPQHF
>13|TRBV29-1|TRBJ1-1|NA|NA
TGCAGCGTTCAGATAGGGAGCAACACTGAAGCTTTCTTT
CSVQIGSNTEAFF
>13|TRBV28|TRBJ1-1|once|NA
TGTGCCAGCAGCATCTTGGGTTACACTGAAGCTTTCTTT
CASSILGYTEAFF
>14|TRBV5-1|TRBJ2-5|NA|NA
TGCGCCAGCAGTTACGGCGGGACTCCTGACACCCAGTACTTC
CASSYGGTPDTQYF
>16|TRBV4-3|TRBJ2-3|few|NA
TGCGCCAGCAGCCAAGATGTGGGGGGATTGCCAGATACGCAGTATTTT
CASSQDVGGLPDTQYF
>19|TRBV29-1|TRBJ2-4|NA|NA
TGCAGCGGGCTCGGGGGCGGGCGTAACAGGGGTCTCCCCCAAAACATTCAGTACTTC
CSGLGGGRNRGLPQNIQYF
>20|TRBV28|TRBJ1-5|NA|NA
TGTGCCAGCAGAATTCACGGACTCTTAAATTGGGATGGCGGCAATCAGCCCCAGCATTTT
CASRIHGLLNWDGGNQPQHF
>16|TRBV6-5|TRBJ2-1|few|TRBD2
TGTGCCAGCACGGAGGTAGCGGGGGGGCGGGCTGGTGAGCAGTTCTTC
CASTEVAGGRAGEQFF